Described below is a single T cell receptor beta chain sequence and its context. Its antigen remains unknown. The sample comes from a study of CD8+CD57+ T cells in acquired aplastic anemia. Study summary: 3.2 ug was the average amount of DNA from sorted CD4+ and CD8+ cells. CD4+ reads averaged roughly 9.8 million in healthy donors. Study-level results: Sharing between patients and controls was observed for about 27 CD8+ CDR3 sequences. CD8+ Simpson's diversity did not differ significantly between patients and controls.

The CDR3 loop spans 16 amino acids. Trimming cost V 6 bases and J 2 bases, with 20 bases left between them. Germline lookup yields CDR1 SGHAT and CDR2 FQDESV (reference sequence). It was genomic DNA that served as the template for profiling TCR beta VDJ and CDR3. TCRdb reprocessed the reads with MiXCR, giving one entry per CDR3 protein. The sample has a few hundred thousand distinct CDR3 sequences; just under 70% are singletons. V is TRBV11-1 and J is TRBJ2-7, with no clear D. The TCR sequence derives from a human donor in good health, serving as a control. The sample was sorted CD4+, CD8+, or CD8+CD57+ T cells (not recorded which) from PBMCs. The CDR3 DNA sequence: TGTGCCAGCAGTGGCGACCCACTGTGGACGGCCTACGAGCAGTACTTC. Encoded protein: CASSGDPLWTAYEQYF.